The clone carrying this T cell receptor beta chain was seen a few times. CDR1 MNHEY and CDR2 SMNVEV come from the germline V gene (reference sequence). The CDR3 length is 14 residues. Germline trimming cut 6 bases from V and 1 base from J; bases unmatched to any gene: 3. These data come from a study of cytomegalovirus exposure and HLA in healthy donors. Primers included in the PCR were 60 Vbeta and 13 Jbeta primers. TCRdb's copy holds only in-frame clones and misses some; the assay was immunoSEQ multiplex PCR. The data hold 150,000 to 200,000 clones, with 65% to 85% observed a single time. The sample was PBMCs. This TCR was recovered from a man aged 35 to 55 in good health and CMV-seropositive. The V gene is TRBV27, the J gene TRBJ1-5; TRBD1 matches 7 bases. The CDR3, as DNA: TGTGCCAGCAGGGCAGGGGGAAGCAATCAGCCCCAGCATTTT. It codes for CASRAGGSNQPQHF.